This T cell receptor beta chain was sequenced during a study of PD-1 blockade in classical Hodgkin lymphoma. Study-wide results and limits: A significant rise in TCR diversity was seen by C4D1 for CD4+ cells but not for CD8+ cells. When nivolumab was started under 1 year after ASCT, patients were excluded. Complete responders' baseline diversity resembled that of newly diagnosed patients. In newly diagnosed patients, baseline TCR diversity was reportedly below that of healthy donors.

Sequencing used immunoSEQ multiplex PCR; TCRdb keeps in-frame clones, though not all of them. The sample has about 13,000 clones, around 90% seen once. This CDR3 has 16 residues. The V end was cut by 1 base, the J end by 4 bases, with 16 bases between. Germline V gene data show CDR1 as SGHTA and CDR2 as FQGTGA. Of note for this clone: Antigen unknown.

After autologous stem cell transplantation all patients relapsed, and prior brentuximab vedotin exposure differed between cohorts. The chain joins TRBV7-3 to TRBJ1-2, with D possibly matching TRBD1 (5 bases). This sequence was found in a human donor with classical Hodgkin lymphoma. The sequences come from peripheral blood mononuclear cells (PBMCs), collected at baseline. The CDR3 bases are TGTGCCAGCAGCTTAAATGGGGGATCCCCTTCCTATGGCTACACCTTC. Translating gives CASSLNGGSPSYGYTF.